Sequencing of this TCR beta chain was carried out in a study of T cells in localized non-small cell lung cancer. A single count supports this clone. The assay was immunoSEQ multiplex PCR, and TCRdb's table has in-frame clones only and misses some. The table shows roughly 9,000 clones, with just under 90% occurring only once. Germline loops: CDR1 SGHRS, CDR2 YFSETQ. Trimming removed 7 bases at V and 0 bases at J, with 10 bases between. This CDR3 spans 13 amino acids. This material consisted of peripheral blood, taken before any cancer treatment. The gene calls are TRBV5-1 and TRBJ1-2, with unresolved D. This clonotype originated in a female donor over 55 with stage II squamous cell lung carcinoma. The DNA of the CDR3 is TGCGCCAGCTACGACATAACTAACTATGGCTACACCTTC. This codes for CASYDITNYGYTF.